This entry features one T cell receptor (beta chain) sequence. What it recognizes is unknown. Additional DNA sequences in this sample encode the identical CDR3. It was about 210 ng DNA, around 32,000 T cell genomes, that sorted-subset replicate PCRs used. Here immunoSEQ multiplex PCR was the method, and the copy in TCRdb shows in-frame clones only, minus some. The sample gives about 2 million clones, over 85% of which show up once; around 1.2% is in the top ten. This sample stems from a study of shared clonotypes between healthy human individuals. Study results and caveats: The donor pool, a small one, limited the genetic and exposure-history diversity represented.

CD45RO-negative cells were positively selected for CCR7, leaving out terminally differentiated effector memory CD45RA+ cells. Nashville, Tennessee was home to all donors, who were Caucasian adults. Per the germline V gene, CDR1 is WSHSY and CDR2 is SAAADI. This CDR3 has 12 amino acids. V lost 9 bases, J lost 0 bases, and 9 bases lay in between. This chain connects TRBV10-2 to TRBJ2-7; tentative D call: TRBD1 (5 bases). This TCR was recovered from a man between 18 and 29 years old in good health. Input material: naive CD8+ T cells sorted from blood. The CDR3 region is CASSDTSYEQYF. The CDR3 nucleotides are TGCGCCAGTTCGGACACCTCCTACGAGCAGTACTTC.